The rows below give T cell receptor beta chains drawn from one sample of a study of T cells in Graves' hyperthyroidism and ophthalmopathy. TCRdb passed the multiplex PCR reads through MiXCR, listing each CDR3 protein once. The sample lists fewer than 450,000 distinct CDR3 sequences, 18% occurring once. Sequenced sample: blood. These receptor sequences come from a man younger than 35 with Graves' ophthalmopathy. Each CDR3 is given with its conserved first and last residue. The D gene is left open where the match is weak. Rows may omit the clone size; those that give it use once, few, many or a size class.

TRBV5-1	TRBD1	TRBJ1-1	many	TGCGCCAGCAGCCATGGGACAGGGCTGAACACTGAAGCTTTCTTT	CASSHGTGLNTEAFF
TRBV4-1	.	TRBJ2-7	few	TGCGCCAGCAGCCAAGAACAGGGAGTCAACGAGCAGTACTTC	CASSQEQGVNEQYF
TRBV19	.	TRBJ2-3	few	TGTGCCAGTAGTATGGGCAGGGGAGCAGATACGCAGTATTTT	CASSMGRGADTQYF
TRBV2	.	TRBJ1-1	many	TGTGCCAGCAGATACAGGTTGGGGAACACTGAAGCTTTCTTT	CASRYRLGNTEAFF
TRBV19	TRBD1	TRBJ2-7	.	TGTGCCAGTACCCCGGGGACAGGGGGCCCCTACGAGCAGTACTTC	CASTPGTGGPYEQYF
TRBV7-9	.	TRBJ2-5	many	TGTGCCAGCAGGCTACCGGGCCCCCAAGAGACCCAGTACTTC	CASRLPGPQETQYF
TRBV10-3	TRBD1	TRBJ2-2	few	TGTGCCATGGGACAGGGGGTTGACACCGGGGAGCTGTTTTTT	CAMGQGVDTGELFF
TRBV6-5	.	TRBJ1-2	many	TGTGCCAGCAGTTACTCGAGTGGCGGGGTAAAGGGCTACACCTTC	CASSYSSGGVKGYTF
TRBV6-1	.	TRBJ1-1	many	TGTGCCAGGCCCAGGGGCTACACTGAAGCTTTCTTT	CARPRGYTEAFF
TRBV5-1	TRBD1	TRBJ1-2	many	TGCGCCAGCAGCTTGGCCCGGGACAGACTTAACTATGGCTACACCTTC	CASSLARDRLNYGYTF
TRBV12-3/TRBV12-4	.	TRBJ1-3	.	TGTGCCGAGTCCTTCACAGGGCTCGGAAACACCATATATTTT	CAESFTGLGNTIYF
TRBV5-4	.	TRBJ2-7	.	TGTGCCAGCAGCTGGGGCAAATCCTACGAGCAGTACTTC	CASSWGKSYEQYF
TRBV5-1	.	TRBJ1-1	many	TGCGCCAGCAGCTTGGCAGGGTTAAGCATCGACACTGAAGCTTTCTTT	CASSLAGLSIDTEAFF
TRBV5-6	.	TRBJ1-2	many	TGTGCCAGCAGCTTGGACAGGTTTGCTGGCTACACCTTC	CASSLDRFAGYTF
TRBV7-2	.	TRBJ1-6	.	TGTGCCAGCAGCTTATATGCAGGGCGGTCACCCCTCCACTTT	CASSLYAGRSPLHF
TRBV12-3/TRBV12-4	TRBD1	TRBJ2-7	many	TGTGCCAGCAGCCAGACAGGGGTACCCAATATGGAGCAGTACTTC	CASSQTGVPNMEQYF
TRBV3-1	.	TRBJ2-7	many	TGTGCCAGCAGCCCCCTTTGGGACGGAACCTACGAGCAGTACTTC	CASSPLWDGTYEQYF
TRBV7-7	.	TRBJ1-1	many	TGTGCCGGGGGGCGGGGAGCTTTCTTT	CAGGRGAFF
TRBV18	TRBD2	TRBJ2-7	few	TGTGCCAGCTCACTACGACTAGCGGGGGGGATGAACGAGCAGTACTTC	CASSLRLAGGMNEQYF
TRBV2	.	TRBJ2-3	many	TGTGCCAGCACTAGCGAAGTCACAGATACGCAGTATTTT	CASTSEVTDTQYF
TRBV3-1	TRBD1	TRBJ2-2	many	TGTGCCAGCACCCGGGGACAGCTGAACACCGGGGAGCTGTTTTTT	CASTRGQLNTGELFF
TRBV6-1	.	TRBJ2-7	few	TGTGCCAGCAAACGAGTAGGGGACGAGCAGTACTTC	CASKRVGDEQYF
TRBV18	.	TRBJ1-1	few	TGTGCCAGCTCCCTACTCGGCGGGGGTGGTGGAAACACTGAAGCTTTCTTT	CASSLLGGGGGNTEAFF
TRBV5-5	.	TRBJ2-6	.	TGTGCCAGCAGCAAAACAGGGTCTGGGGCCAACGTCCTGACTTTC	CASSKTGSGANVLTF
TRBV5-6	.	TRBJ2-4	few	TGTGCCAGCAGCTTGGTCAGGGGATCGTTTCTAGCCAAAAACATTCAGTACTTC	CASSLVRGSFLAKNIQYF
TRBV10-3	TRBD1	TRBJ1-2	many	TGTGCCATCACGTCGACAGGGGAGCACTATGGCTACACCTTC	CAITSTGEHYGYTF
TRBV12-3/TRBV12-4	TRBD2	TRBJ2-1	many	TGTGCCAGCAGTTTTAGGGTTCGTAGCGGGGGGGCCTACAATGAGCAGTTCTTC	CASSFRVRSGGAYNEQFF
TRBV2	.	TRBJ1-3	many	TGTGCCAGCAGTGAAGCTTACTCCGTTGGCTCTGGAAACACCATATATTTT	CASSEAYSVGSGNTIYF
TRBV4-1	TRBD2	TRBJ2-7	many	TGCGCCAGCAGCCCACCCGGAGGGACTAGCGGTACCGGGGAGCAGTACTTC	CASSPPGGTSGTGEQYF
TRBV28	.	TRBJ1-1	.	TGTGCCAGCAGTTTACTCATTACAGGATCGAACACTGAAGCTTTCTTT	CASSLLITGSNTEAFF
TRBV24-1	.	TRBJ2-3	.	TGTGCCACCAGCGGGATTAGCACAGATACGCAGTATTTT	CATSGISTDTQYF
TRBV5-1	.	TRBJ1-1	many	TGCGCCAGCAATCCTTCTGGGGCTATGGATGAAGCTTTCTTT	CASNPSGAMDEAFF
TRBV5-5	.	TRBJ1-6	many	TGTGCCAGCAGTATCGGTCTGGGGGATTCACCCCTCCACTTT	CASSIGLGDSPLHF
TRBV12-3/TRBV12-4	.	TRBJ2-3	few	TGTGCCAGCACCCCCCCAGGGGATACGCAGTATTTT	CASTPPGDTQYF
TRBV7-3	.	TRBJ1-1	many	TGTGCCAGCAGGAAAACGGCTCAAATGAACACTGAAGCTTTCTTT	CASRKTAQMNTEAFF
TRBV28	.	TRBJ1-2	many	TGTGCCAGCAGTCCCCATGGAGACGAGCCCTCTTATGGCTACACCTTC	CASSPHGDEPSYGYTF
TRBV28	.	TRBJ1-2	many	TGTGCCAGCAGTTTGGGGGCGGACTATGGCTACACCTTC	CASSLGADYGYTF
TRBV6-5	TRBD1	TRBJ2-1	.	TGTGCCAGCAGTTCCGCCCCGGGGACAGCGTACAATGAGCAGTTCTTC	CASSSAPGTAYNEQFF
TRBV12-3/TRBV12-4	.	TRBJ1-2	many	TGTGCCAGCAGTCCCGGGGGGACTCACTATGGCTACACCTTC	CASSPGGTHYGYTF
TRBV7-3	.	TRBJ2-2	few	TGTGCCAGCACCTCACCCGGGGAGCTGTTTTTT	CASTSPGELFF
TRBV5-1	.	TRBJ1-4	many	TGCGCCAGCAGCCCCGGGGGGGCCGCAACTAATGAAAAACTGTTTTTT	CASSPGGAATNEKLFF
TRBV12-3/TRBV12-4	.	TRBJ2-5	.	TGTGCCAGCAGTCCTCGGACGGAGGGGGGGACCCAGTACTTC	CASSPRTEGGTQYF
TRBV27	.	TRBJ2-4	.	TGTGCCAGCAGTACCAGTGGACGTTTAAGCAAAAACATTCAGTACTTC	CASSTSGRLSKNIQYF
TRBV18	.	TRBJ2-1	.	TGTGCCAGCTCACCAAACGCGCAGGGTAATCACAATGAGCAGTTCTTC	CASSPNAQGNHNEQFF
TRBV2	.	TRBJ1-2	many	TGTGCCAGCAGTGAACAGAATGGCTACACCTTC	CASSEQNGYTF
TRBV2	TRBD1	TRBJ1-1	.	TGTGCCAGCAGCGCCCACCGGGACAGGGGATGGGGAACTGAAGCTTTCTTT	CASSAHRDRGWGTEAFF
TRBV24-1	.	TRBJ2-7	many	TGTGCCACCAGTGATCCAAGGAGGACAGAAAATTTCTACGAGCAGTACTTC	CATSDPRRTENFYEQYF
TRBV3-1	TRBD1	TRBJ1-2	many	TGTGCCAGCAGCCGCGAACAGGGGCTCGGTGGCTACACCTTC	CASSREQGLGGYTF
TRBV7-9	.	TRBJ2-3	many	TGTGCCAGCAGCGCCCCCTCCACAACGGCGGATACGCAGTATTTT	CASSAPSTTADTQYF
TRBV9	TRBD2	TRBJ2-2	.	TGTGCCAGCAGCGGAGGGACTAGCGGGGGGAACACCGGGGAGCTGTTTTTT	CASSGGTSGGNTGELFF
TRBV11-2	TRBD1	TRBJ2-7	.	TGTGCCAGCAGCTTTGACAGGGGGGGACACGAGCAGTACTTC	CASSFDRGGHEQYF
TRBV5-1	.	TRBJ1-1	many	TGCGCCAGCAAAAGGACAGACACTGAAGCTTTCTTT	CASKRTDTEAFF
TRBV10-3	.	TRBJ2-5	.	TGTGCCATCAGTCACGGGACCCTCCAAGAGACCCAGTACTTC	CAISHGTLQETQYF
TRBV6-2/TRBV6-3	TRBD2	TRBJ2-1	.	TGTGCCAGCAGTTACGGAGGCGGGGGGGTCTATGAGCAGTTCTTC	CASSYGGGGVYEQFF
TRBV10-3	TRBD1	TRBJ1-6	many	TGTGCCATCAGCGCCGGGACAGGGAATAATTCACCCCTCCACTTT	CAISAGTGNNSPLHF
TRBV19	TRBD1	TRBJ1-5	.	TGTGCCAGTAGCCTGCCCCGACAGGGTCATCAGCCCCAGCATTTT	CASSLPRQGHQPQHF
TRBV7-2	TRBD1	TRBJ1-1	many	TGTGCCAGCAGCTTAGTGGGACAGGGCCCTGAAGCTTTCTTT	CASSLVGQGPEAFF
TRBV5-1	.	TRBJ2-2	few	TGCGCCAGCAGCCCCAGGTCCGCACCTAACACCGGGGAGCTGTTTTTT	CASSPRSAPNTGELFF
TRBV20-1	.	TRBJ2-7	.	TGCAGTGCTAGATTTGGTCCCTACGAGCAGTACTTC	CSARFGPYEQYF